This T cell receptor (beta chain) came from a study of blood T cell repertoires in COVID-19. For the study at large: There were acute and convalescent COVID-19 samples, and they came from the United States, Italy and Spain.

With V trimmed by 1 base and J by 7 bases, 0 bases remained unmatched. This CDR3 region has 12 residues. Germline-derived CDR1 and CDR2 are GTSNPN and SVGIG (reference sequence). Authors' processing steps: Amplified reference gene primers provided the basis for estimating nucleated cell counts. Data came from immunoSEQ multiplex PCR; TCRdb stores just in-frame clones and leaves some out. V, J and clone size were drawn from that table, and D and trimming were deduced from the DNA. The sample holds 100,000 to 150,000 clones, almost 70% seen once. The clonotype was recovered from a woman aged 70-85 years with acute or convalescent COVID-19. Specimen: peripheral blood. The gene calls are TRBV30 and TRBJ1-5; 8 nucleotides line up with TRBD1. CDR3 nucleotides: TGTGCCTGGAGTGGACAGGGGCAGCCCCAGCATTTT. Translating gives CAWSGQGQPQHF.